The 18 T cell receptor beta chains listed next were all sequenced from one sample in a study of vaccination and CD4 T cells after COVID-19. Their antigen targets remain unknown. Specified treatment: approximately 11-day PBMC culture with coronavirus spike peptide pools or control peptides (ViraFEST assay). The Oncomine TCR Beta short-read assay was applied to DNA of cultured CD4+ T cells. Each CDR3 protein is one row after TCRdb ran MiXCR on the PCR reads. The sample includes 4,000 to 4,500 distinct CDR3 sequences, 40% to 55% seen only once; the top ten take roughly 60%. Material for sequencing was CD4+ T cells from blood, cultured in vitro. The receptor set was obtained from a human donor who had recovered from COVID-19.

In this sample, this clonotype turned up a few times. The chain uses TRBV5-1 and TRBJ2-7; TRBD1 is a possible D gene (6 bases). The germline V gene has CDR1 SGHRS and CDR2 YFSETQ. V was trimmed by 5 bases and J by 3 bases, leaving 12 bases between them. This CDR3 is built from 13 residues. The CDR3 loop is CASSRDKNYEQYF. In DNA form, the CDR3 reads TGCGCCAGCAGTCGGGACAAGAACTACGAGCAGTACTTC.

This chain links TRBV28 with TRBJ2-7, with no clear D. CDR1 MDHEN and CDR2 SYDVKM come from the germline V gene. The CDR3 consists of 16 residues. Between the trimmed V and J ends, which lost 3 bases and 4 bases, there was a span of 19 bases. This CDR3 is CASSFGFATKTYEQYF. The CDR3 DNA reads TGTGCCAGCAGTTTTGGATTTGCAACCAAGACATACGAGCAGTACTTC.

This clonotype was found a few times. The rearrangement uses TRBV25-1 and TRBJ1-1, with 9 nucleotides matching TRBD1. Trimming cost V 3 bases and J 1 base; bases outside gene matches: 9. The CDR3 is 17 residues long. Germline CDR1 MGHDK, CDR2 SYGVNS. DNA for the CDR3: TGTGCCAGCAGTGATTGGGGGACAGGGAGGAAGAACACTGAAGCTTTCTTT. Encoded protein: CASSDWGTGRKNTEAFF.

CDR3 nucleotides: TGCGCCAGCAGCCAGAACTGGGGGGCTGCGATCCGTGAGGGCTACACCTTC. It yields the protein CASSQNWGAAIREGYTF. The V call is TRBV4-3, the J call TRBJ1-2, with a possible D match to TRBD1 (6 bases). This CDR3 has 17 amino acids. CDR1 is LGHNA, CDR2 YSLEER, per germline. Trimming left V 3 bases short and J 8 bases short, with 25 bases between.

This clonotype was detected once. This chain joins TRBV7-2 and TRBJ1-6, with D tentatively TRBD1 (6 bases). With 3 bases removed from V and 8 bases from J, the gap between germline ends came to 14 bases. CDR3 length: 15 residues. Germline CDR1 and CDR2: SGHTA and FQGNSA. This CDR3 is CASSLNRARDSPLHF. The CDR3 DNA sequence: TGTGCCAGCAGCTTGAACAGGGCAAGAGATTCACCCCTCCACTTT.

This chain uses TRBV9 with TRBJ2-5, with 9 bases aligning to TRBD1. From germline, CDR1 is SGDLS and CDR2 YYNGEE. V shed 3 bases and J 5 bases; nucleotides not matched to a gene: 5. The CDR3 is 14 amino acids. CDR3: CASSADRGMETQYF. The CDR3 coding sequence is TGTGCCAGCAGCGCCGACAGGGGGATGGAGACCCAGTACTTC.

The chain couples TRBV6-2 or TRBV6-3 to TRBJ2-7, with a weak D call TRBD1 (6 bases). The V end was cut by 4 bases, the J end by 0 bases, with 10 bases between. Germline loops: CDR1 MNHEY, CDR2 SVGEGT. The CDR3 runs 14 residues. The CDR3 spells CASSLGTSSYEQYF. The CDR3 nucleotides read TGTGCCAGCAGTTTAGGGACATCCTCCTACGAGCAGTACTTC.

The V and J genes are TRBV2 and TRBJ1-4, with D uncertain. Per the germline V gene, CDR1 is SNHLY and CDR2 is FYNNEI. The CDR3 runs 14 residues. Trimming shortened V by 3 bases and J by 4 bases, and 9 bases separated the two germline ends. The chain's CDR3 is CASSDPRNNEKLFF. CDR3 in DNA: TGTGCCAGCAGTGATCCCCGGAATAATGAAAAACTGTTTTTT. Complete variable domain (other parts from reference TRBV2 and TRBJ1-4): EPEVTQTPSHQVTQMGQEVILRCVPISNHLYFYWYRQILGQKVEFLVSFYNNEISEKSEIFDDQFSVERPDGSNFTLKIRSTKLEDSAMYFCASSDPRNNEKLFFGSGTQLSVL.

This clonotype was detected only once. The chain has TRBV6-1 and TRBJ2-5; D gene ambiguous. Germline loops: CDR1 MNHNS, CDR2 SASEGT. This CDR3 comprises 14 residues. Deletions cut 5 bases from V and 5 bases from J, with 15 bases between. CDR3 sequence (DNA): TGTGCCAGCAGTCTATCGGCTCTCCAGGAGACCCAGTACTTC. Translated, it gives CASSLSALQETQYF.

This chain uses TRBV2 with TRBJ2-5; TRBD2 agrees at 9 bases. Germline assignment: CDR1 SNHLY and CDR2 FYNNEI. The junction had 13 bases not matched to a gene; V was cut back by 9 bases and J by 5 bases. There are 15 residues in the CDR3. In DNA, the CDR3 is TGTGCCAGTGTCGGAGGGCGGGGGGGCCTGGAGACCCAGTACTTC. Its translation is CASVGGRGGLETQYF.

The V and J genes are TRBV11-3 and TRBJ2-7; the D is unclear. The length of the CDR3 is 15 residues. The germline CDR1 and CDR2 sequences are SGHNT and YENEEA. The germline V and J ends were trimmed by 5 bases and 4 bases, with 18 bases remaining between them. The CDR3 region has the DNA TGTGCCAGCAGCCAGCATGAACTAACGTTGTACGAGCAGTACTTC. It encodes CASSQHELTLYEQYF.

The genes are TRBV24-1 and TRBJ2-1; D is possibly TRBD2 (6 bases). Between the trimmed V and J ends, which lost 3 bases and 3 bases, there was a span of 17 bases. The CDR3 totals 17 residues. CDR1 and CDR2 (germline): KGHDR, SFDVKD. CDR3 nucleotide sequence: TGTGCCACCAGTGATGCCCTTTCTCCCGGGGGCTACAATGAGCAGTTCTTC. Translating gives CATSDALSPGGYNEQFF.

V and J are TRBV15 and TRBJ2-1; no clear D. The CDR3 has 16 residues. V was shortened by 0 bases and J by 6 bases, with 15 bases between the two germline ends. Per the germline V gene, CDR1 is LNHNV and CDR2 is YYDKDF (reference sequence). The CDR3 DNA reads TGTGCCACCAGCAGAGATCTCTGGTCCGCCCCCAATGAGCAGTTCTTC. Translated: CATSRDLWSAPNEQFF.

The chain couples TRBV23-1 to TRBJ2-7, with D maybe TRBD1 (5 bases). TRBV23-1 is an ORF for which the function is uncertain. The V gene lost 4 bases and the J gene lost 7 bases, with 35 bases spanning the gap. The CDR3 extends over 20 amino acids. The CDR3 sequence is CASSLLSVPQGPQIPGEQYF. CDR3 in DNA: TGCGCCAGCAGTCTCCTCTCGGTCCCCCAGGGTCCTCAGATCCCTGGAGAGCAGTACTTC.

The V call is TRBV11-3, the J call TRBJ2-7; 10 nucleotides line up with TRBD1. CDR1 is SGHNT, CDR2 YENEEA, per germline. V dropped 5 bases and J dropped 2; count of bases not matched to a gene: 6. The CDR3 loop spans 15 amino acids. The CDR3 nucleotides are TGTGCCAGCAGCCCCTCCGGGACAGGGGCCTACGAGCAGTACTTC. It translates to CASSPSGTGAYEQYF.

By frequency in the sample, this clonotype is hyperexpanded. V and J are TRBV20-1 and TRBJ2-5, with D unresolved. The germline V and J ends were trimmed by 5 bases and 4 bases, with 5 bases remaining between them. In germline, CDR1 is DFQATT, CDR2 SNEGSKA (reference sequence). This CDR3 has 10 amino acids. The CDR3 DNA follows: TGCAGTGCTGACCGAGAGACCCAGTACTTC. Encoded protein: CSADRETQYF.

The chain has TRBV6-1 and TRBJ2-1; 11 bases are shared with TRBD2. The CDR3 covers 17 residues. The junction had 8 bases not matched to a gene; V was cut back by 6 bases and J by 1 base. Germline assignment: CDR1 MNHNS and CDR2 SASEGT. This CDR3 is CASSRFSGGASYNEQFF. The CDR3 DNA follows: TGTGCCAGCAGCCGCTTTAGCGGGGGGGCATCCTACAATGAGCAGTTCTTC.

V usage is TRBV10-3 and J usage is TRBJ2-5, with TRBD2 matching 13 bases. CDR1 ENHRY and CDR2 SYGVKD come from the germline V gene. The V gene end was trimmed by 10 bases and the J gene end by 2 bases; junction bases not matched to a gene: 7. The CDR3 is made up of 15 amino acids. The CDR3 nucleotides read TGTGCCACCAAAACTAGCGGGGGGGATCAAGAGACCCAGTACTTC. Its protein is CATKTSGGDQETQYF.